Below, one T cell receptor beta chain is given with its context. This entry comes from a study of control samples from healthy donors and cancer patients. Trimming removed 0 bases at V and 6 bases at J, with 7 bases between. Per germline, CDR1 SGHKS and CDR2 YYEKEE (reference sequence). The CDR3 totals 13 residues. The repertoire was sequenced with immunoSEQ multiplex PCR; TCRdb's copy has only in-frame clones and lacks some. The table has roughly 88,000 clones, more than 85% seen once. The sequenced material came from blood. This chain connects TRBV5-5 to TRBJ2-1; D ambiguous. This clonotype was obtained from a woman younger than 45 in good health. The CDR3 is CASSLEGSNEQFF. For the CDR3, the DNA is TGTGCCAGCAGCTTGGAAGGAAGCAATGAGCAGTTCTTC.